The sample holds a few counts of the clone carrying this T cell receptor (beta chain). This sample was taken from a study of blood T cells in healthy people across ages. The CDR3 length is 14 residues. Germline CDR1 reads MNHEY; CDR2 reads SVGEGT. Together with a sample-barcoded 5' primer, a J-beta primer mix was included in a second PCR lasting 7 to 11 cycles. One entry per CDR3 protein, called by TCRdb with MiXCR from the 5' RACE reads. The sample shows over a million distinct CDR3 sequences, 40% to 50% of them seen only once. The source material was blood. The receptor comes from a woman aged 55-75 years in good health. The chain uses TRBV6-2 or TRBV6-3 and TRBJ2-6; possibly TRBD1 for D (5 bases). CDR3 region: CAGARVAGANVLTF. The CDR3 DNA is TGTGCAGGGGCCAGGGTAGCTGGGGCCAACGTCCTGACTTTC.